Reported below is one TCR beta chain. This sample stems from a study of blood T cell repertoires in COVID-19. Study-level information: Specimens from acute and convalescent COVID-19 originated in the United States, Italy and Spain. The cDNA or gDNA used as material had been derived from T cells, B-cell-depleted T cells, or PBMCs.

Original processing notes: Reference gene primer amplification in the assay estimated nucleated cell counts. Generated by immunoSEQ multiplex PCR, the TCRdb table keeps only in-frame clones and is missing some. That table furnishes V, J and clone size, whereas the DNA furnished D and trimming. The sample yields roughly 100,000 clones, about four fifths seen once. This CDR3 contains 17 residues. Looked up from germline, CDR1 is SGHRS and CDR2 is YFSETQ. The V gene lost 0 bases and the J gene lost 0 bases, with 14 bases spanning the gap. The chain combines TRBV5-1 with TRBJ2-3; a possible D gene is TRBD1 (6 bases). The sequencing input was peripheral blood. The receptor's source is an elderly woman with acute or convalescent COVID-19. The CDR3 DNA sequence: TGCGCCAGCAGCTTGGGATTACAGGGAACCAGCACAGATACGCAGTATTTT. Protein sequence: CASSLGLQGTSTDTQYF. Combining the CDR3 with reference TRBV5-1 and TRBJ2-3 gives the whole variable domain KAGVTQTPRYLIKTRGQQVTLSCSPISGHRSVSWYQQTPGQGLQFLFEYFSETQRNKGNFPGRFSGRQFSNSRSEMNVSTLELGDSALYLCASSLGLQGTSTDTQYFGPGTRLTVL.